This is a list of T cell receptor beta chains from one sample in a study of a mutant IDH1 vaccine in newly diagnosed glioma. These receptors' antigens are unknown. Repertoires were generated with immunoSEQ multiplex PCR, while TCRdb's copy carries only in-frame clones and drops some. The sample yields 35,000 to 45,000 clones, 80% seen once. Specimen: peripheral blood mononuclear cells (PBMCs), collected from a glioma patient whose treatment included an IDH1 peptide vaccine. These TCRs come from a woman aged 25 to 39 with glioma. Some clones in this sample may be carry-over from other donors' samples. Each CDR3 is given with its conserved first and last residue. A D gene is named only where the DNA matches it firmly. Expanded clones get a size class; other rows say once, few or many, or leave the size out.

clone_size: -; v_call: TRBV18; j_call: TRBJ1-1; d_call: -; cdr3_aa: CASSLGGLTEAFF; cdr3_nt: TGTGCCAGCTCACTGGGGGGTCTGACTGAAGCTTTCTTT
clone_size: -; v_call: TRBV6-1; j_call: TRBJ1-5; d_call: -; cdr3_aa: CASTRARGSNQPQHF; cdr3_nt: TGTGCCAGCACGAGGGCAAGGGGTAGCAATCAGCCCCAGCATTTT
clone_size: -; v_call: TRBV4-2; j_call: TRBJ2-7; d_call: -; cdr3_aa: CASSQKVGEASYEQYF; cdr3_nt: TGTGCCAGCAGCCAAAAGGTAGGAGAGGCCTCCTACGAGCAGTACTTC
clone_size: -; v_call: TRBV28; j_call: TRBJ2-1; d_call: -; cdr3_aa: CASTMGGTTMKQFF; cdr3_nt: TGTGCCAGCACCATGGGCGGGACCACAATGAAACAGTTCTTC
clone_size: -; v_call: TRBV6-5; j_call: TRBJ1-2; d_call: -; cdr3_aa: CASSAHTNYGYTF; cdr3_nt: TGTGCCAGCAGCGCCCATACGAACTATGGCTACACCTTC
clone_size: -; v_call: TRBV5-4; j_call: TRBJ2-3; d_call: -; cdr3_aa: CASSPTVGTDTQYF; cdr3_nt: TGTGCCAGCAGCCCTACAGTAGGGACAGATACGCAGTATTTT
clone_size: few; v_call: TRBV9; j_call: TRBJ1-5; d_call: TRBD1; cdr3_aa: CASSRTGDSNQPQHF; cdr3_nt: TGTGCCAGCAGCAGGACAGGGGATAGCAATCAGCCCCAGCATTTT
clone_size: once; v_call: TRBV28; j_call: TRBJ1-4; d_call: -; cdr3_aa: CASSGEGVGEKLFF; cdr3_nt: TGTGCCAGCAGTGGAGAGGGGGTTGGTGAAAAACTGTTTTTT
clone_size: few; v_call: TRBV30; j_call: TRBJ1-1; d_call: -; cdr3_aa: CASLGNTEAFF; cdr3_nt: TGTGCCTCCTTAGGGAACACTGAAGCTTTCTTT
clone_size: few; v_call: TRBV19; j_call: TRBJ2-1; d_call: -; cdr3_aa: CASKGSGFYNEQFF; cdr3_nt: TGTGCCAGTAAAGGCAGTGGATTTTACAATGAGCAGTTCTTC
clone_size: -; v_call: TRBV4-2; j_call: TRBJ2-1; d_call: TRBD2; cdr3_aa: CASNPTSGRRNEQFF; cdr3_nt: TGTGCCAGCAACCCGACGAGCGGGAGGCGCAATGAGCAGTTCTTC
clone_size: -; v_call: TRBV29-1; j_call: TRBJ1-1; d_call: -; cdr3_aa: CSVEGEGTEAFF; cdr3_nt: TGCAGCGTTGAAGGCGAGGGGACTGAAGCTTTCTTT
clone_size: -; v_call: TRBV7-8; j_call: TRBJ1-5; d_call: TRBD1; cdr3_aa: CASRSGTGGNQPQHF; cdr3_nt: TGTGCCAGCAGATCCGGGACAGGTGGCAATCAGCCCCAGCATTTT
clone_size: -; v_call: TRBV23-1; j_call: TRBJ1-5; d_call: -; cdr3_aa: CASSQLNRDANQPQHF; cdr3_nt: TGCGCCAGCAGTCAATTAAACAGGGACGCCAATCAGCCCCAGCATTTT
clone_size: few; v_call: TRBV7-9; j_call: TRBJ1-5; d_call: -; cdr3_aa: CASSLRQAGQPQHF; cdr3_nt: TGTGCCAGCAGCCTAAGACAGGCGGGGCAGCCCCAGCATTTT
clone_size: -; v_call: TRBV7-9; j_call: TRBJ1-1; d_call: -; cdr3_aa: CASSLAGSEAFF; cdr3_nt: TGTGCCAGCAGCTTGGCAGGGTCTGAAGCTTTCTTT
clone_size: once; v_call: TRBV18; j_call: TRBJ2-4; d_call: TRBD2; cdr3_aa: CASSPGLADYIQYF; cdr3_nt: TGTGCCAGCTCACCGGGACTAGCGGATTACATTCAGTACTTC
clone_size: once; v_call: TRBV29-1; j_call: TRBJ2-1; d_call: -; cdr3_aa: CSVPGVSNEQFF; cdr3_nt: TGCAGCGTCCCTGGGGTCTCCAATGAGCAGTTCTTC
clone_size: -; v_call: TRBV7-2; j_call: TRBJ1-1; d_call: -; cdr3_aa: CASSLDSSNTEAFF; cdr3_nt: TGTGCCAGCAGCTTGGACAGTTCGAACACTGAAGCTTTCTTT
clone_size: -; v_call: TRBV4-2; j_call: TRBJ2-2; d_call: -; cdr3_aa: CASSPWRVAEAGELFF; cdr3_nt: TGTGCCAGCAGCCCCTGGAGGGTAGCGGAGGCCGGGGAGCTGTTTTTT
clone_size: -; v_call: TRBV6-6; j_call: TRBJ1-5; d_call: -; cdr3_aa: CASSYSGGPDQPQHF; cdr3_nt: TGTGCCAGCAGTTACTCGGGGGGGCCCGATCAGCCCCAGCATTTT
clone_size: medium-sized; v_call: TRBV15; j_call: TRBJ2-7; d_call: -; cdr3_aa: CATSRDLTGPPVDEQYF; cdr3_nt: TGTGCCACCAGCAGAGATTTGACAGGTCCCCCTGTAGACGAGCAGTACTTC
clone_size: -; v_call: TRBV7-8; j_call: TRBJ1-1; d_call: -; cdr3_aa: CASSSADEAFF; cdr3_nt: TGTGCCAGCAGCTCGGCCGATGAAGCTTTCTTT
clone_size: -; v_call: TRBV30; j_call: TRBJ1-5; d_call: -; cdr3_aa: CAWAYDSTNQPQHF; cdr3_nt: TGTGCCTGGGCATACGACAGCACCAATCAGCCCCAGCATTTT
clone_size: -; v_call: TRBV18; j_call: TRBJ1-2; d_call: TRBD1; cdr3_aa: CASSPSQGNYGYTF; cdr3_nt: TGTGCCAGCTCACCATCACAGGGGAACTATGGCTACACCTTC
clone_size: -; v_call: TRBV11-3; j_call: TRBJ2-7; d_call: TRBD2; cdr3_aa: CASSLTYSGSLYEQYF; cdr3_nt: TGTGCCAGCAGCTTAACTTATAGCGGGAGTCTATACGAGCAGTACTTC
clone_size: -; v_call: TRBV2; j_call: TRBJ1-5; d_call: -; cdr3_aa: CASGLGRPPQPQHF; cdr3_nt: TGTGCCAGCGGTTTGGGCAGGCCCCCCCAGCCCCAGCATTTT
clone_size: -; v_call: TRBV28; j_call: TRBJ1-3; d_call: TRBD1; cdr3_aa: CASTGDGNTIYF; cdr3_nt: TGTGCCTCGACAGGGGACGGAAACACCATATATTTT
clone_size: -; v_call: TRBV29-1; j_call: TRBJ1-2; d_call: TRBD1; cdr3_aa: CSVETGGLNGYTF; cdr3_nt: TGCAGCGTTGAAACAGGGGGTTTAAATGGCTACACCTTC
clone_size: -; v_call: TRBV19; j_call: TRBJ2-2; d_call: TRBD1; cdr3_aa: CASSVRQGVRELFF; cdr3_nt: TGTGCCAGTAGTGTTAGACAGGGGGTTAGGGAGCTGTTTTTT
clone_size: -; v_call: TRBV11-2; j_call: TRBJ1-5; d_call: -; cdr3_aa: CASSLPNQPQHF; cdr3_nt: TGTGCCAGCAGCTTACCGAATCAGCCCCAGCATTTT
clone_size: -; v_call: TRBV7-9; j_call: TRBJ1-1; d_call: TRBD1; cdr3_aa: CASSWGTGEAFF; cdr3_nt: TGTGCCAGCAGCTGGGGGACAGGCGAAGCTTTCTTT
clone_size: few; v_call: TRBV15; j_call: TRBJ2-5; d_call: -; cdr3_aa: CATSRDPLQETQYF; cdr3_nt: TGTGCCACCAGCAGAGATCCCCTCCAAGAGACCCAGTACTTC
clone_size: -; v_call: TRBV6-5; j_call: TRBJ2-7; d_call: -; cdr3_aa: CASHTQGRWYEQYF; cdr3_nt: TGTGCCAGCCACACGCAGGGACGTTGGTACGAGCAGTACTTC
clone_size: -; v_call: TRBV6-1; j_call: TRBJ1-2; d_call: TRBD1; cdr3_aa: CAGHPGQNVYGYTF; cdr3_nt: TGTGCCGGCCATCCGGGACAGAACGTCTATGGCTACACCTTC
clone_size: few; v_call: TRBV9; j_call: TRBJ1-1; d_call: -; cdr3_aa: CASSVVVGGTEAFF; cdr3_nt: TGTGCCAGCAGCGTAGTTGTGGGTGGGACTGAAGCTTTCTTT
clone_size: once; v_call: TRBV11-3; j_call: TRBJ2-7; d_call: TRBD2; cdr3_aa: CASSYPGLAAYEQYF; cdr3_nt: TGTGCCAGCAGCTATCCGGGACTAGCGGCTTACGAGCAGTACTTC
clone_size: few; v_call: TRBV5-1; j_call: TRBJ1-2; d_call: -; cdr3_aa: CASSLNQAANYGYTF; cdr3_nt: TGCGCCAGCAGCTTGAACCAGGCTGCTAACTATGGCTACACCTTC
clone_size: -; v_call: TRBV7-9; j_call: TRBJ2-2; d_call: -; cdr3_aa: CASNNGTSWRTGELFF; cdr3_nt: TGTGCCAGCAACAATGGGACCTCCTGGAGGACCGGGGAGCTGTTTTTT
clone_size: -; v_call: TRBV5-1; j_call: TRBJ2-3; d_call: -; cdr3_aa: CASSLFNGNTDTQYF; cdr3_nt: TGCGCCAGCAGCTTGTTCAACGGAAACACAGATACGCAGTATTTT
clone_size: -; v_call: TRBV27; j_call: TRBJ1-4; d_call: TRBD1; cdr3_aa: CASSFQGAEEKLFF; cdr3_nt: TGTGCCAGCAGTTTCCAGGGGGCAGAGGAAAAACTGTTTTTT
clone_size: once; v_call: TRBV6-1; j_call: TRBJ1-1; d_call: -; cdr3_aa: CASKEHSNTEAFF; cdr3_nt: TGTGCCAGCAAAGAACACTCGAACACTGAAGCTTTCTTT
clone_size: -; v_call: TRBV11-2; j_call: TRBJ2-1; d_call: -; cdr3_aa: CASSARDSYNEQFF; cdr3_nt: TGTGCCAGCAGCGCCCGGGACTCTTACAATGAGCAGTTCTTC
clone_size: -; v_call: TRBV6-5; j_call: TRBJ1-5; d_call: -; cdr3_aa: CASRSRPNQPQHF; cdr3_nt: TGTGCCAGCAGGTCCAGGCCCAATCAGCCCCAGCATTTT
clone_size: once; v_call: TRBV5-1; j_call: TRBJ1-2; d_call: -; cdr3_aa: CASSLDRVGYGYTF; cdr3_nt: TGCGCCAGCAGCTTGGACAGGGTGGGCTATGGCTACACCTTC
clone_size: -; v_call: TRBV7-8; j_call: TRBJ2-7; d_call: -; cdr3_aa: CASSLNYEQYF; cdr3_nt: TGTGCCAGCAGCTTAAACTACGAGCAGTACTTC
clone_size: -; v_call: TRBV30; j_call: TRBJ2-7; d_call: TRBD2; cdr3_aa: CAWGSGNVYEQYF; cdr3_nt: TGTGCCTGGGGGAGCGGGAATGTATACGAGCAGTACTTC
clone_size: -; v_call: TRBV5-4; j_call: TRBJ2-7; d_call: -; cdr3_aa: CASSLVSRGNEQYF; cdr3_nt: TGTGCCAGCAGCTTGGTGAGCAGGGGAAACGAGCAGTACTTC
clone_size: -; v_call: TRBV6-4; j_call: TRBJ2-1; d_call: TRBD2; cdr3_aa: CASSDEGLAGGTSRYNEQFF; cdr3_nt: TGTGCCAGCAGTGACGAGGGACTAGCGGGAGGAACCTCACGCTACAATGAGCAGTTCTTC
clone_size: -; v_call: TRBV5-6; j_call: TRBJ2-7; d_call: -; cdr3_aa: CASSPQAPSYEQYF; cdr3_nt: TGTGCCAGCAGCCCACAGGCACCCTCCTACGAGCAGTACTTC
clone_size: -; v_call: TRBV7-9; j_call: TRBJ2-3; d_call: -; cdr3_aa: CALNRDPTDTQYF; cdr3_nt: TGTGCCCTAAACAGGGACCCCACAGATACGCAGTATTTT
clone_size: -; v_call: TRBV28; j_call: TRBJ2-5; d_call: -; cdr3_aa: CASSFFRPGTGRETQYF; cdr3_nt: TGTGCCAGCAGTTTCTTCCGCCCTGGAACAGGGAGGGAGACCCAGTACTTC
clone_size: -; v_call: TRBV11-3; j_call: TRBJ2-3; d_call: -; cdr3_aa: CASSEGTATSDTQYF; cdr3_nt: TGTGCCAGCAGCGAAGGGACCGCCACTTCAGATACGCAGTATTTT